The 18 T cell receptor beta chains listed next were all sequenced from one sample in a study of identical twins. TCRdb reprocessed the 5' RACE reads with MiXCR, giving one entry per CDR3 protein. The sample holds just under 650,000 distinct CDR3 sequences, 7.1% seen once. These records were also assigned to another study, of yellow fever vaccine responses in identical twins.

Sequencing used PBMCs. Receptor source: a woman aged 18-35 years in good health.

This clonotype was counted at least ten times. The gene calls are TRBV20-1 and TRBJ2-7; no definite D call. V lost 0 bases to trimming and J lost 3 bases, with 12 bases between them. The germline CDR1 and CDR2 sequences are DFQATT and SNEGSKA (reference sequence). The CDR3 length is 14 residues. The CDR3 protein is CSARDRQSIYEQYV. CDR3 sequence (DNA): TGCAGTGCTAGAGATCGGCAGTCGATCTACGAGCAGTACGTC.

This clonotype has at least ten counts. The chain recombines TRBV4-2 with TRBJ1-2; the D is unclear. V was pared by 1 base and J by 6 bases, with 15 bases between. The CDR3 sequence is 15 residues long. Germline CDR1 is LGHNA and CDR2 is YNFKEQ. CDR3 sequence: CASSQVSGRKDGYTF. The CDR3 DNA is TGTGCCAGCAGCCAAGTATCGGGCCGGAAGGATGGCTACACCTTC.

The chain uses TRBV19 and TRBJ1-1; D not certain. This CDR3 region has 13 residues. Germline V lookup: CDR1 LNHDA, CDR2 SQIVND (reference sequence). Trimming pared 5 bases from V and 0 bases from J, leaving 7 bases between. CDR3 region: CASSHLMNTEAFF. The CDR3 DNA reads as TGTGCCAGTAGTCACCTCATGAACACTGAAGCTTTCTTT.

This clonotype has at least ten counts. The chain uses TRBV27 and TRBJ2-7; TRBD1 or TRBD2 may be the D gene (5 bases each). Trimming took 6 bases from V and 3 from J, leaving 18 bases between them. Germline lookup yields CDR1 MNHEY and CDR2 SMNVEV (reference sequence). The CDR3 is 15 residues long. Written as DNA, the CDR3 is TGTGCCAGCAGAAGGAACCGGGACGGACTCTACGAGCAGTACTTC. As protein: CASRRNRDGLYEQYF.

This clonotype appeared a few times. The chain links TRBV20-1 to TRBJ2-7; 10 nucleotides match TRBD2. The germline gives CDR1 DFQATT, CDR2 SNEGSKA (reference sequence). This CDR3 has 15 amino acids. V shed 0 bases and J 4 bases; nucleotides not matched to a gene: 6. DNA for the CDR3: TGCAGTGCTAGAGATTCCACTAGCGGGATTTACGAGCAGTACTTC. This codes for CSARDSTSGIYEQYF.

In its sample, this clonotype was seen a few times. The rearrangement uses TRBV29-1 and TRBJ2-3, with D unclear. The CDR3 loop spans 12 amino acids. The germline V gene encodes CDR1 SQVTM and CDR2 ANQGSEA. The V and J ends lost 6 bases and 3 bases respectively, with 10 bases between them. The CDR3 spells CSVGMGTDTQYF. CDR3 bases: TGCAGCGTAGGCATGGGGACAGATACGCAGTATTTT.

This clonotype was counted ten times or more. The J gene is TRBJ2-7, the V gene TRBV12-3 or TRBV12-4; D possibly matches TRBD1 or TRBD2 (5 bases each). V lost 5 bases, J lost 4 bases, and 18 bases lay in between. This CDR3 has 15 amino acids. The CDR3 DNA is TGTGCCAGCAGTCTCCATCCGGGACCCGATTACGAGCAGTACTTC. It encodes CASSLHPGPDYEQYF.

The chain has TRBV20-1 and TRBJ1-2, with 10 bases matching TRBD1. This CDR3 is built from 15 residues. V lost 6 bases, J lost 2 bases, and 9 bases stayed unmatched. Looked up from germline, CDR1 is DFQATT and CDR2 is SNEGSKA (reference sequence). The CDR3 DNA is TGCAGTGCGAGGAGCTGGGGACAGGGGAACTATGGCTACACCTTC. It encodes CSARSWGQGNYGYTF.

A few counts support this clonotype. V usage is TRBV28 and J usage is TRBJ2-7; D gene ambiguous. V dropped 0 bases and J dropped 7 bases, with 13 bases sitting between them. The CDR3 is 14 amino acids. Germline-derived CDR1 and CDR2 are MDHEN and SYDVKM. CDR3 nucleotide sequence: TGTGCCAGCAGTTTATGGTCGAGTGTCGAGGAGCAGTACTTC. Its translation: CASSLWSSVEEQYF.

The genes are TRBV5-6 and TRBJ2-2, with a possible D match to TRBD1 (6 bases). Germline values: CDR1 SGHDT, CDR2 YYEEEE. Trimming took 4 bases from V and 3 from J, leaving 16 bases between them. The CDR3 contains 16 residues. This CDR3 reads CASSADRPLHTGELFF. CDR3 coding DNA: TGTGCCAGCAGCGCGGACAGACCTTTGCACACCGGGGAGCTGTTTTTT.

V is TRBV20-1 and J is TRBJ1-1; maybe TRBD1 (5 bases). The V end was cut by 0 bases, the J end by 5 bases, with 16 bases between. The germline V gene has CDR1 DFQATT and CDR2 SNEGSKA (reference sequence). The CDR3 covers 15 residues. The CDR3 nucleotides are TGCAGTGCTAGAGATGGCCGGGCAGGGAGGACTGAAGCTTTCTTT. It specifies CSARDGRAGRTEAFF.

Many counts were recorded for this clonotype. V is TRBV4-1 and J is TRBJ2-3; D gene unclear. Trimming left V 4 bases short and J 4 bases short, with 18 bases between. CDR1 is MGHRA and CDR2 is YSYEKL in the germline V gene. This CDR3 spans 16 amino acids. The CDR3 here is CASSRFNTPRADTQYF. Written as DNA, the CDR3 is TGCGCCAGCAGCCGCTTCAACACTCCCCGCGCAGATACGCAGTATTTT.

In this sample, this clonotype turned up a few times. This chain joins TRBV20-1 and TRBJ2-7, with D perhaps assigned TRBD1 or TRBD2 (5 bases each). Deletions cut 4 bases from V and 2 bases from J, with 15 bases between. The CDR3 is 14 residues long. CDR1 is DFQATT, CDR2 SNEGSKA, per germline (reference sequence). The CDR3 DNA is TGCAGTGCTACAATTCCGGGGACCCCCTACGAGCAGTACTTC. This encodes CSATIPGTPYEQYF.

CDR3 DNA sequence: TGTGCCACCAGTGACAATCACCTCTCCTACGAGCAGTACTTC. Protein: CATSDNHLSYEQYF. The chain links TRBV24-1 to TRBJ2-7; D remains unclear. The V gene lost 4 bases and the J gene lost 0 bases, with 9 bases spanning the gap. The CDR3 is 14 residues long. Germline assignment: CDR1 KGHDR and CDR2 SFDVKD.

The sample holds many counts of this clonotype. The rearrangement uses TRBV29-1 and TRBJ2-3, with D perhaps matching TRBD2 (6 bases). V gave up 6 bases and J gave up 4 bases, with 8 bases separating them. This CDR3 region has 11 residues. Germline CDR1 and CDR2: SQVTM and ANQGSEA. CDR3 sequence: CSVEGPDTQYF. In DNA, the CDR3 is TGCAGCGTGGAGGGGCCAGATACGCAGTATTTT.

This clonotype showed up just a few times. CDR3 amino acids: CASSRRDFYGYTF. In DNA, the CDR3 is TGTGCCAGCAGTCGCAGGGACTTCTATGGCTACACCTTC. This rearrangement joins TRBV6-2 or TRBV6-3 to TRBJ1-2; D may be TRBD1 (5 bases). The length of the CDR3 is 13 residues. Germline V gene data show CDR1 as MNHEY and CDR2 as SVGEGT. Trimming stripped 5 bases from V and 4 bases from J, with 11 bases between.

This CDR3 is CASSLSGSDEQYF. CDR3 in DNA: TGTGCCAGCAGCTTATCCGGGTCCGACGAGCAGTACTTC. The genes are TRBV7-2 and TRBJ2-7; no clear D. This CDR3 is 13 amino acids long. Germline V gene lookup returns CDR1 SGHTA and CDR2 FQGNSA. Trimming pared 2 bases from V and 5 bases from J, leaving 10 bases between.

This clonotype was detected many times. The J gene is TRBJ1-1, the V gene TRBV12-3 or TRBV12-4, with TRBD1 as a possible D gene (6 bases). Trimming left V 7 bases short and J 4 bases short, with 16 bases between. This CDR3 has 14 residues. The CDR3 sequence: CASTWGEGGTEAFF. The CDR3 nucleotides are TGTGCCAGCACCTGGGGAGAGGGGGGCACTGAAGCTTTCTTT.